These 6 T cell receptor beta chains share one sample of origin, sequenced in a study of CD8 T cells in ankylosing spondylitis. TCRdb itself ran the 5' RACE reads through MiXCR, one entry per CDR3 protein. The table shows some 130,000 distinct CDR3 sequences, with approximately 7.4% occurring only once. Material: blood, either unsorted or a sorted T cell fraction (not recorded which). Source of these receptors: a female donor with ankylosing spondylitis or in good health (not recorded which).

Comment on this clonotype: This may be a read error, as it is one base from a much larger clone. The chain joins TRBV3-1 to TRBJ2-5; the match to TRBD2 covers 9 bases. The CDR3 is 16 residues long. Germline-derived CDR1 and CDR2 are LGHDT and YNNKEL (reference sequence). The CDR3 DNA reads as TGTGCCACCAGCCAAGATCGGAGCGGGGGGCATGAGACCCAGTACTTC. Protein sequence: CATSQDRSGGHETQYF.

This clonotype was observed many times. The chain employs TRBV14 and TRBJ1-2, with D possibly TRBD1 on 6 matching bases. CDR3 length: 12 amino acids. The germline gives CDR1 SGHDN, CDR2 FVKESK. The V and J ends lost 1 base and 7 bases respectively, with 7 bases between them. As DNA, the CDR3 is TGTGCCAGCAGCCAAGCCAGGGGTGGCTACACCTTC. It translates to CASSQARGGYTF.

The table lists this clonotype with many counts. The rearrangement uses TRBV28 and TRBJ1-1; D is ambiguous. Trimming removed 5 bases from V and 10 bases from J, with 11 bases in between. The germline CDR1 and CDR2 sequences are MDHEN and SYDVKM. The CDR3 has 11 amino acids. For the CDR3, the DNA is TGTGCCAGCAGTCGCACCCGGGGAGCTTTCTTT. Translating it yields CASSRTRGAFF.

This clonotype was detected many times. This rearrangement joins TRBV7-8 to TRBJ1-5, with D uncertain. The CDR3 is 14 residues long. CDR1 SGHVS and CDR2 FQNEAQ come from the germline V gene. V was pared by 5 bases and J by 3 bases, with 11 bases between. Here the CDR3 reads CASSQGRINQPQHF. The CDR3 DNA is TGTGCCAGCAGCCAAGGACGGATCAATCAGCCCCAGCATTTT.

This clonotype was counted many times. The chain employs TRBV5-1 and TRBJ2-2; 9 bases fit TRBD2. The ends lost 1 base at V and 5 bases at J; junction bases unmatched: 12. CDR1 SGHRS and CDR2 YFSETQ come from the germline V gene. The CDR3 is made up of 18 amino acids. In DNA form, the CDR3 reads TGCGCCAGCAGCTTGTCGGCTAGCGGGGATCTTATGACCGGGGAGCTGTTTTTT. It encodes CASSLSASGDLMTGELFF.

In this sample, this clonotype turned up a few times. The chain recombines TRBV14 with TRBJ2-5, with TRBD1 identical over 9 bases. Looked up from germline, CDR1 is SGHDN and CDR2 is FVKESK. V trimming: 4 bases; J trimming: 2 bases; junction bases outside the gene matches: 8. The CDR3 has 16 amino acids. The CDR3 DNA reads TGTGCCAGCAGCCTCACCGGGACAGGGATACAAGAGACCCAGTACTTC. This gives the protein CASSLTGTGIQETQYF. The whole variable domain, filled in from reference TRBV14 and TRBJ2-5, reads EAGVTQFPSHSVIEKGQTVTLRCDPISGHDNLYWYRRVMGKEIKFLLHFVKESKQDESGMPNNRFLAERTGGTYSTLKVQPAELEDSGVYFCASSLTGTGIQETQYFGPGTRLLVL.